This TCR beta chain was recorded in a study of blood T cell repertoires in COVID-19. Participants spanned ages about 18 to 100 years and resided in roughly 22 US areas. Generated by immunoSEQ multiplex PCR, the TCRdb table keeps only in-frame clones and is missing some. The table includes 150,000 to 200,000 clones, around three quarters detected once. V dropped 4 bases and J dropped 4 bases, with 5 bases sitting between them. The CDR3 is 12 amino acids. The germline V gene has CDR1 MNHEY and CDR2 SMNVEV (reference sequence). The TCR sequence derives from a woman aged 50 to 65 with acute COVID-19. Material for sequencing was PBMCs or T cells enriched from blood (not recorded which). V gene TRBV27 combines with J gene TRBJ1-5; D call uncertain. The CDR3 DNA reads TGTGCCAGCAGTTCGCTAAATCAGCCCCAGCATTTT. This sequence encodes CASSSLNQPQHF.